Following are 30 T cell receptor beta chains from one sample sequenced in a study of blood T cells in healthy people across ages. Then a second PCR, running about 6 to 11 cycles, was carried out with a sample-barcoded 5' primer and a J-beta primer mix. TCRdb redid the calling of the 5' RACE reads with MiXCR, one entry per CDR3 protein. The data show approximately 730,000 distinct CDR3 sequences, around 40% seen once. Sequencing used blood. The receptors originated from a woman aged 60-70 years in good health.

J is TRBJ2-1 and V is TRBV7-9, with D maybe TRBD2 (5 bases). Per germline, CDR1 SEHNR and CDR2 FQNEAQ (reference sequence). Trimming stripped 2 bases from V and 6 bases from J, with 14 bases between. CDR3 length: 15 amino acids. The CDR3 nucleotides are TGTGCCAGCAGCTTAAGGGCCAGCGGACCCAATGAGCAGTTCTTC. It codes for CASSLRASGPNEQFF.

As concerns this clonotype: Just one base apart from a much larger clone, this may be a read error. The V call is TRBV5-1, the J call TRBJ2-5, with D possibly being TRBD2 (6 bases). This CDR3 comprises 14 residues. Germline assignment: CDR1 SGHRS and CDR2 YFSETQ. CDR3 DNA sequence: TGCACCAGCAGCTTGGTCCCGGGAGTAGAGACCCAGTACTTC. Its translation is CTSSLVPGVETQYF.

This clonotype was seen only once. This CDR3 reads CASSPDHRDEAFF. As DNA, the CDR3 is TGTGCCAGCTCACCCGATCACCGGGATGAAGCTTTCTTT. The chain has TRBV18 and TRBJ1-1; no clear D. The germline V and J ends were trimmed by 3 bases and 7 bases, with 12 bases remaining between them. Germline V gives CDR1 KGHSH, CDR2 LQKENI. The CDR3 sequence is 13 residues long.

This clonotype was seen repeatedly, ten times or more. The chain combines TRBV12-3 or TRBV12-4 with TRBJ2-3; D is unclear. V gave up 3 bases and J gave up 6 bases, with 7 bases separating them. This CDR3 is built from 12 residues. In nucleotides, the CDR3 is TGTGCCAGCAGTTTCCCACCTGATACGCAGTATTTT. As protein: CASSFPPDTQYF.

This clonotype came up a few times. J is TRBJ1-6 and V is TRBV15; D remains ambiguous. V was cut by 5 bases and J by 4 bases, with 6 bases left in between. The CDR3 is 13 residues long. Germline V CDR1 and CDR2: LNHNV, YYDKDF (reference sequence). The CDR3 protein is CATSRPYNSPLHF. CDR3 DNA: TGTGCCACCAGCCGTCCTTATAATTCACCCCTCCACTTT.

This clonotype was picked up a small number of times. The chain joins TRBV11-1 to TRBJ1-1, with a weak D call TRBD1 (6 bases). Trimming shortened V by 2 bases and J by 0 bases, and 10 bases separated the two germline ends. Germline values: CDR1 SGHAT, CDR2 FQDESV (reference sequence). This CDR3 is built from 15 residues. CDR3 coding DNA: TGTGCCAGCAGCTTACGGGGGGGCTTGAACACTGAAGCTTTCTTT. Protein: CASSLRGGLNTEAFF.

The rearrangement links TRBV25-1 to TRBJ2-1, with 11 bases fitting TRBD2. Germline CDR1 MGHDK, CDR2 SYGVNS. This CDR3 region has 16 residues. The V gene end was trimmed by 6 bases and the J gene end by 4 bases; junction bases not matched to a gene: 8. The CDR3 DNA is TGTGCCAGCAGCAAGTATAGCGGGGGGGTATACAATGAGCAGTTCTTC. Translating it yields CASSKYSGGVYNEQFF. Using reference TRBV25-1 and TRBJ2-1 for the parts outside the CDR3, the full variable domain is EADIYQTPRYLVIGTGKKITLECSQTMGHDKMYWYQQDPGMELHLIHYSYGVNSTEKGDLSSESTVSRIRTEHFPLTLESARPSHTSQYLCASSKYSGGVYNEQFFGPGTRLTVL.

At least ten counts were recorded for this clonotype. The rearrangement links TRBV12-3 or TRBV12-4 to TRBJ2-1; D remains unclear. CDR3 size: 15 residues. Trimming removed 1 base at V and 8 bases at J, with 15 bases between. The CDR3 loop reads CASSLEALQQDEQFF. The CDR3 bases are TGTGCCAGCAGTTTAGAGGCTCTCCAACAAGATGAGCAGTTCTTC.

This clonotype appeared a few times. V and J are TRBV27 and TRBJ2-7; TRBD1 agrees at 7 bases. This CDR3 has 15 residues. CDR1 and CDR2 from the germline V gene are MNHEY and SMNVEV (reference sequence). V gave up 5 bases and J gave up 4 bases; unmatched junction bases: 11. The CDR3: CASSPGGHPGYEQYF. The CDR3 nucleotides read TGTGCCAGCAGTCCAGGGGGACACCCTGGGTACGAGCAGTACTTC.

This clonotype was counted a few times. The rearrangement links TRBV7-9 to TRBJ2-2, with 9 bases that match TRBD2. V dropped 5 bases and J dropped 5; count of bases not matched to a gene: 6. CDR3 size: 15 residues. Looked up from germline, CDR1 is SEHNR and CDR2 is FQNEAQ (reference sequence). CDR3 in amino acids: CASSLASGVTGELFF. The DNA for the CDR3 is TGTGCCAGCAGCCTTGCTAGCGGGGTGACCGGGGAGCTGTTTTTT. The full variable domain, with the rest looked up from reference TRBV7-9 and TRBJ2-2, is DTGVSQNPRHKITKRGQNVTFRCDPISEHNRLYWYRQTLGQGPEFLTYFQNEAQLEKSRLLSDRFSAERPKGSFSTLEIQRTEQGDSAMYLCASSLASGVTGELFFGEGSRLTVL.

The rearrangement uses TRBV6-5 and TRBJ2-5; TRBD2 agrees at 15 bases. V was clipped by 2 bases and J by 11 bases; unmatched bases: 12. This CDR3 has 17 amino acids. Per germline, CDR1 MNHEY and CDR2 SVGAGI. The CDR3 loop is CASSYRGLAGGYNEQYF. CDR3 bases: TGTGCCAGCAGTTACAGGGGACTAGCGGGGGGCTACAATGAGCAGTACTTC.

This chain joins TRBV7-9 and TRBJ2-5, with D uncertain. The CDR3 length is 14 residues. Trimming stripped 5 bases from V and 1 base from J, with 11 bases between. CDR1 is SEHNR, CDR2 FQNEAQ, per germline (reference sequence). In DNA form, the CDR3 reads TGTGCCAGCAGCCCGAAGGGCAGCCAAGAGACCCAGTACTTC. This translates into CASSPKGSQETQYF. Complete variable domain (other parts from reference TRBV7-9 and TRBJ2-5): DTGVSQNPRHKITKRGQNVTFRCDPISEHNRLYWYRQTLGQGPEFLTYFQNEAQLEKSRLLSDRFSAERPKGSFSTLEIQRTEQGDSAMYLCASSPKGSQETQYFGPGTRLLVL.

The CDR3 protein is CSAMLSSGRAQETQYF. The CDR3 DNA is TGCAGTGCTATGTTAAGTAGCGGGAGGGCCCAAGAGACCCAGTACTTC. The chain recombines TRBV20-1 with TRBJ2-5, with 11 bases that match TRBD2. The germline CDR1 and CDR2 sequences are DFQATT and SNEGSKA (reference sequence). The CDR3 loop spans 16 amino acids. Trimming cost V 4 bases and J 1 base; bases outside gene matches: 8.

This clonotype was seen many times. J is TRBJ2-1 and V is TRBV20-1, with D possibly matching TRBD2 (5 bases). V dropped 3 bases and J dropped 4 bases, with 13 bases sitting between them. Germline V CDR1 and CDR2: DFQATT, SNEGSKA (reference sequence). CDR3 length: 14 amino acids. This CDR3 reads CSASNPTGYNEQFF. The CDR3 DNA follows: TGCAGTGCTAGTAACCCGACGGGGTACAATGAGCAGTTCTTC.

Only a few counts were recorded for this clonotype. The V and J genes are TRBV12-3 or TRBV12-4 and TRBJ1-1, with TRBD1 matching 11 bases. The CDR3 contains 14 residues. Germline trimming cut 7 bases from V and 5 bases from J; bases unmatched to any gene: 6. Here the CDR3 reads CASTMGQGETEAFF. The CDR3 nucleotides read TGTGCCAGCACCATGGGACAGGGGGAAACTGAAGCTTTCTTT.

Of note for this clonotype: One end of the junction is discordant with germline, which a read error may explain. The V and J genes are TRBV25-1 and TRBJ2-1; the match to TRBD2 covers 9 bases. CDR1 and CDR2 (germline): MGHDK, SYGVNS. The CDR3 covers 17 residues. DNA of the CDR3: TGTGCCAGCAGTGAATTAAAAGGGACTAGCAGCGGGAATGAGCGGTTCTTC. It codes for CASSELKGTSSGNERFF.

On this clonotype: A single base separates this from a much larger clone, so it may be a read error. The chain joins TRBV12-3 or TRBV12-4 to TRBJ2-3, with TRBD2 matching 7 bases. The CDR3 has 14 residues. J gave up 4 bases and V 3 bases, and 4 bases lay outside the gene matches. The CDR3 sequence: CASSFGRGADTQYF. The CDR3 nucleotides are TGTGCCAGCAGTTTCGGACGGGGGGCAGATACGCAGTATTTT.

The rearrangement uses TRBV2 and TRBJ2-3, with a possible D match to TRBD1 (9 bases). This CDR3 contains 14 residues. Trimming stripped 10 bases from V and 4 bases from J, with 18 bases between. Per the germline V gene, CDR1 is SNHLY and CDR2 is FYNNEI. This CDR3 is CANREGQGADTQYF. DNA of the CDR3: TGTGCCAACCGGGAGGGACAGGGTGCAGATACGCAGTATTTT.

As regards this clonotype: A read error may produce the germline difference seen at one junction end. The chain joins TRBV6-5 to TRBJ2-7, with D maybe TRBD2 (6 bases). The CDR3 sequence is 17 residues long. From germline, CDR1 is MNHEY and CDR2 SVGAGI. CDR3 residues: CAGSYERGYGGHYEQYF. The CDR3 coding sequence is TGTGCCGGCAGTTACGAGCGAGGATACGGGGGTCACTACGAGCAGTACTTC.

In DNA, the CDR3 is TGTGCCATCAGTGACGGAGACAGGGACTATAGCAATCAGCCCCAGCATTTT. Translating gives CAISDGDRDYSNQPQHF. V and J are TRBV10-3 and TRBJ1-5; 7 bases are shared with TRBD1. The germline CDR1 and CDR2 sequences are ENHRY and SYGVKD. The length of the CDR3 is 17 residues. Losses at the gene ends were 3 bases for V and 0 bases for J; bases not matched to a gene: 8.

The count of this clonotype is one. The CDR3 reads CASSECLTPHEQYF. In DNA, the CDR3 is TGCGCCAGCAGTGAGTGTTTAACGCCCCACGAGCAGTACTTC. The V call is TRBV10-1, the J call TRBJ2-5; unclear D gene. The last part of the DNA fits TRBJ2-7 better; the J call may be wrong. Germline values: CDR1 WNHNN, CDR2 SYGVQD (reference sequence). This CDR3 spans 14 amino acids.

This clonotype was observed a handful of times. Here the CDR3 reads CASSPAGSSYEQYF. The CDR3 DNA follows: TGTGCCAGCTCCCCGGCGGGGAGCTCCTACGAGCAGTACTTC. The chain is built from TRBV6-5 and TRBJ2-7; D may be TRBD2 (6 bases). CDR1 and CDR2 (germline): MNHEY, SVGAGI. This CDR3 region has 14 residues. V lost 8 bases, J lost 0 bases, and 14 bases lay in between.

In this sample, this clonotype turned up a few times. This chain connects TRBV6-5 to TRBJ2-3; TRBD2 matches at 13 bases. This CDR3 has 16 amino acids. V was pared by 6 bases and J by 6 bases, with 9 bases of the junction left unmatched. Germline V lookup: CDR1 MNHEY, CDR2 SVGAGI. The DNA for the CDR3 is TGTGCCAGCAGCCTCACTAGCGGGGGGGTACTGGATACGCAGTATTTT. Translated: CASSLTSGGVLDTQYF.

In this sample, this clonotype turned up a few times. This chain links TRBV7-2 with TRBJ2-1; TRBD1 agrees at 7 bases. The V gene's germline CDR1 is SGHTA and CDR2 FQGNSA. The junction had 6 bases not matched to a gene; V was cut back by 0 bases and J by 10 bases. The CDR3 is made up of 14 amino acids. The CDR3 spells CASSLAQGVREQFF. The CDR3 coding sequence is TGTGCCAGCAGCTTAGCCCAGGGGGTCCGCGAGCAGTTCTTC.

V usage is TRBV7-2 and J usage is TRBJ2-1; 12 bases line up with TRBD2. V lost 1 base and J lost 14; bases outside the gene matches: 6. Germline V gene sequence: CDR1 SGHTA, CDR2 FQGNSA. The CDR3 is made up of 14 amino acids. The CDR3 loop reads CASSLGLAGVREFF. For the CDR3, the DNA is TGTGCCAGCAGCTTAGGACTAGCGGGAGTACGTGAGTTCTTC.

This clonotype was counted between two and nine times. The chain carries TRBV11-1 and TRBJ2-3, with 9 nucleotides matching TRBD2. J lost 2 bases, V lost 6 bases, and 12 bases had no gene match. CDR3 length: 17 amino acids. CDR1 is SGHAT, CDR2 FQDESV, per germline (reference sequence). The CDR3 is CASSFRMLAGLTDTQYF. DNA for the CDR3: TGTGCCAGCAGTTTCCGTATGCTAGCGGGACTCACAGATACGCAGTATTTT.

The CDR3 loop reads CASSFLAPDNEQFF. CDR3 coding DNA: TGTGCCAGCAGCTTCCTCGCCCCGGACAATGAGCAGTTCTTC. The chain links TRBV5-4 to TRBJ2-1; D call uncertain. Germline lookup yields CDR1 SGHNT and CDR2 YYREEE (reference sequence). Deletions cut 2 bases from V and 5 bases from J, with 11 bases between. The CDR3 contains 14 residues.

This chain joins TRBV3-1 and TRBJ1-4; 7 bases fit TRBD1. Per germline, CDR1 LGHDT and CDR2 YNNKEL (reference sequence). The junction had 8 bases not matched to a gene; V was cut back by 5 bases and J by 5 bases. CDR3 length: 15 amino acids. The CDR3 region is CASSDTGTENEKLFF. CDR3 nucleotide sequence: TGTGCCAGCAGCGATACCGGGACAGAAAATGAAAAACTGTTTTTT. Combining the CDR3 with reference TRBV3-1 and TRBJ1-4 gives the whole variable domain DTAVSQTPKYLVTQMGNDKSIKCEQNLGHDTMYWYKQDSKKFLKIMFSYNNKELIINETVPNRFSPKSPDKAHLNLHINSLELGDSAVYFCASSDTGTENEKLFFGSGTQLSVL.

This clonotype was seen a few times. The V call is TRBV7-8, the J call TRBJ2-7; D could derive from TRBD1 or TRBD2 (5 bases each). V lost 2 bases, J lost 7 bases, and 15 bases lay in between. This CDR3 is 14 amino acids long. Germline V gene data show CDR1 as SGHVS and CDR2 as FQNEAQ. The CDR3 nucleotides are TGTGCCAGCAGCTTATCCCTAGCAGGGAATGAGCAGTACTTC. Translated: CASSLSLAGNEQYF.

This chain joins TRBV2 and TRBJ1-1, with D possibly TRBD1 on 5 matching bases. The V and J ends lost 2 bases and 7 bases respectively, with 11 bases between them. Looked up from germline, CDR1 is SNHLY and CDR2 is FYNNEI. The length of the CDR3 is 13 residues. The CDR3 loop is CASSENVRGEAFF. The CDR3 nucleotides read TGTGCCAGCAGTGAAAATGTAAGGGGTGAAGCTTTCTTT. The full variable domain, completed using reference TRBV2 and TRBJ1-1, is EPEVTQTPSHQVTQMGQEVILRCVPISNHLYFYWYRQILGQKVEFLVSFYNNEISEKSEIFDDQFSVERPDGSNFTLKIRSTKLEDSAMYFCASSENVRGEAFFGQGTRLTVV.